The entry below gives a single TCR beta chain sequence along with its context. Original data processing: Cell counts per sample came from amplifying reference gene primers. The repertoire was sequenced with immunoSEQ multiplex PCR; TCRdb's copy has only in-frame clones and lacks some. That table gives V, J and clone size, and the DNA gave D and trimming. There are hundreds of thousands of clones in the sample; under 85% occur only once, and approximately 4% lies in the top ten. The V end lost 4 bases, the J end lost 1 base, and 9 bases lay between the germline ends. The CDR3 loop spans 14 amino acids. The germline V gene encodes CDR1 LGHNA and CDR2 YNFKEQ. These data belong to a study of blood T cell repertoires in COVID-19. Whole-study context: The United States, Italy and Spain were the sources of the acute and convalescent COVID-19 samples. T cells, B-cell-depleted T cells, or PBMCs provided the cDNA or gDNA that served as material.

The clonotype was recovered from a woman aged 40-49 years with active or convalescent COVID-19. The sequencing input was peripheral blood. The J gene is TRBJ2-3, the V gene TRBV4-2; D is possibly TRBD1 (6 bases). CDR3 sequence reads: CASSRGRGTDTQYF. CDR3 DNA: TGTGCCAGCAGCCGGGGGCGGGGCACAGATACGCAGTATTTT.